Each of the 9 T cell receptor beta chains below was sequenced from the same sample in a study of blood T cells in healthy people across ages (dated by TCRdb to the mid-2010s). The method behind the library was 5' RACE. Sequenced using an Illumina HiSeq 2500. A second PCR of roughly 6 to 12 cycles was run with a J-beta primer mix and a sample-barcoded 5' primer. Using fastp trimming at Q25 and MiXCR clonotype assembly, TCRdb reanalyzed the public sequencing data and kept in-frame beta chains. Each record represents a unique CDR3 protein, reported with the most common genes and DNA among its rows. The sample has roughly 570,000 distinct CDR3 sequences on record, 27% of them singletons. In total, the top ten clones hold approximately 17% of the sample. Sequencing was performed on blood. The receptors shown here come from a woman in her 70s in good health.

This clonotype was picked up a small number of times. The chain has TRBV10-3 and TRBJ2-7, with D maybe TRBD2 (6 bases). V was clipped by 0 bases and J by 3 bases, with 12 bases between them. Germline V gives CDR1 ENHRY, CDR2 SYGVKD. The CDR3 spans 15 residues. In nucleotides, the CDR3 is TGTGCCATCAGTGAGTCGGTTAGCGGTAGCTACGAGCAGTACTTC. Amino acids: CAISESVSGSYEQYF.

V usage is TRBV6-2 or TRBV6-3 and J usage is TRBJ2-7; possibly TRBD1 for D (6 bases). Germline V gene lookup returns CDR1 MNHEY and CDR2 SVGEGT. The CDR3 totals 15 residues. V gave up 3 bases and J gave up 3 bases, with 15 bases separating them. The CDR3 loop reads CASSYSGHGNYEQYF. The DNA for the CDR3 is TGTGCCAGCAGTTATTCGGGACACGGGAACTACGAGCAGTACTTC.

The CDR3 DNA reads as TGTGCCAGCTCACCTATAATAGGGACAGGACAAGAGACCCAGTACTTC. Translating it yields CASSPIIGTGQETQYF. The chain couples TRBV18 to TRBJ2-5; 8 nucleotides agree with TRBD1. V trimming: 3 bases; J trimming: 2 bases; junction bases outside the gene matches: 8. The CDR3 covers 16 residues. CDR1 is KGHSH and CDR2 is LQKENI in the germline V gene. Filled out from reference TRBV18 and TRBJ2-5, the complete variable domain reads NAGVMQNPRHLVRRRGQEARLRCSPMKGHSHVYWYRQLPEEGLKFMVYLQKENIIDESGMPKERFSAEFPKEGPSILRIQQVVRGDSAAYFCASSPIIGTGQETQYFGPGTRLLVL.

This clonotype occurred a few times. The chain joins TRBV3-1 to TRBJ1-5; D possibly corresponds to TRBD1 (6 bases). Trimming pared 2 bases from V and 3 bases from J, leaving 14 bases between. Germline V CDR1 and CDR2: LGHDT, YNNKEL (reference sequence). There are 16 residues in the CDR3. As DNA, the CDR3 is TGTGCCAGCAGCCAATCACAGGGAAGGATCAATCAGCCCCAGCATTTT. Its translation: CASSQSQGRINQPQHF.

J is TRBJ1-2 and V is TRBV7-2, with 11 bases matching TRBD1. Looked up from germline, CDR1 is SGHTA and CDR2 is FQGNSA. Trimming took 3 bases from V and 5 from J; bases not matched to a gene: 11. The CDR3 extends over 17 amino acids. The DNA for the CDR3 is TGTGCCAGCAGCTTCCGGACAGGGGGCTTTGACACTTATGGCTACACCTTC. Protein sequence: CASSFRTGGFDTYGYTF. Full variable domain (missing parts from reference TRBV7-2 and TRBJ1-2): GAGVSQSPSNKVTEKGKDVELRCDPISGHTALYWYRQSLGQGLEFLIYFQGNSAPDKSGLPSDRFSAERTGGSVSTLTIQRTQQEDSAVYLCASSFRTGGFDTYGYTFGSGTRLTVV.

This clonotype showed up just once. V gene TRBV7-8 combines with J gene TRBJ1-1; tentative D call: TRBD1 (5 bases). The CDR3 covers 15 residues. Trimming pared 2 bases from V and 2 bases from J, leaving 12 bases between. CDR1 is SGHVS and CDR2 is FQNEAQ in the germline V gene. DNA for the CDR3: TGTGCCAGCAGCTTAATACAGGTTAAAAACACTGAAGCTTTCTTT. It codes for CASSLIQVKNTEAFF.

The chain employs TRBV7-3 and TRBJ2-2; D is possibly TRBD1 (5 bases). CDR3 size: 16 residues. V shed 3 bases and J shed 0 bases, with 11 bases lying between them. Germline CDR1 reads SGHTA; CDR2 reads FQGTGA. CDR3 coding DNA: TGTGCCAGCAGCTTTCAGGGTCAGACGAACACCGGGGAGCTGTTTTTT. It encodes CASSFQGQTNTGELFF.

This sequence joins TRBV29-1 and TRBJ1-4; D may be TRBD1 (5 bases). This CDR3 is built from 13 residues. Trimming took 7 bases from V and 3 from J, leaving 12 bases between them. Germline CDR1 and CDR2: SQVTM and ANQGSEA. CDR3 in DNA: TGCAGCGCTGGGGGGTTGGCTAATGAAAAACTGTTTTTT. Translation gives CSAGGLANEKLFF.

The V and J genes are TRBV5-1 and TRBJ2-7; possible D gene TRBD1, 6 bases. TRBJ2-1 explains the end of the DNA better; the J call may be wrong. CDR3 length: 20 amino acids. Germline CDR1 reads SGHRS; CDR2 reads YFSETQ. The CDR3 loop reads CASSLAISAGAHSRGNEQFF. CDR3 in DNA: TGCGCCAGCAGCTTGGCCATTTCGGCAGGGGCCCACTCCCGTGGCAATGAGCAGTTCTTC.